This record concerns one TCR beta chain sequence. The data originate from a study of shared clonotypes between healthy human individuals. Per the authors' pipeline: With immunoSEQ giving junction-only sequences and no quality scores, filtering differed. Profiling relied on immunoSEQ multiplex PCR, and the TCRdb table lists in-frame clones only, not all of them. Clone size and the V and J calls come from that table; the DNA yielded D and trimming. The table has roughly 2,500,000 clones, 93% seen once. With V trimmed by 6 bases and J by 0 bases, 2 bases remained unmatched. This CDR3 region has 13 residues. Germline loops: CDR1 MNHEY, CDR2 SVGAGI.

V is TRBV6-5 and J is TRBJ2-7, with 7 bases matching TRBD1. The TCR originated in a man aged 18 to 30 in good health. Some clones in this sample may be carry-over from other donors' samples. The sequenced sample was naive CD4+ T cells from PBMCs. Subset indicated: CD45RA+ positively selected. The CDR3 loop is CASRGTDSYEQYF. The CDR3 DNA follows: TGTGCCAGCAGAGGGACAGACTCCTACGAGCAGTACTTC.